This T cell receptor beta chain was observed in a study of T cells after somatic rescue of genetic block. Assay used: immunoSEQ multiplex PCR; TCRdb lists only in-frame clones, some missing. The sample yields roughly 120,000 clones, around nine tenths seen once. CDR1 and CDR2 (germline): LNHDA, SQIVND (reference sequence). Trimming took off 5 bases at V and 6 bases at J, with 13 bases between the two ends. This CDR3 spans 13 amino acids. The chain employs TRBV19 and TRBJ2-5, with a tentative D call TRBD1 (5 bases). Material for sequencing was peripheral blood mononuclear cells (PBMCs). The sequence derives from a woman younger than 35. In nucleotides, the CDR3 is TGTGCCAGTAGTTGGGGCCAGGGCCAGACCCAGTACTTC. Translating gives CASSWGQGQTQYF.